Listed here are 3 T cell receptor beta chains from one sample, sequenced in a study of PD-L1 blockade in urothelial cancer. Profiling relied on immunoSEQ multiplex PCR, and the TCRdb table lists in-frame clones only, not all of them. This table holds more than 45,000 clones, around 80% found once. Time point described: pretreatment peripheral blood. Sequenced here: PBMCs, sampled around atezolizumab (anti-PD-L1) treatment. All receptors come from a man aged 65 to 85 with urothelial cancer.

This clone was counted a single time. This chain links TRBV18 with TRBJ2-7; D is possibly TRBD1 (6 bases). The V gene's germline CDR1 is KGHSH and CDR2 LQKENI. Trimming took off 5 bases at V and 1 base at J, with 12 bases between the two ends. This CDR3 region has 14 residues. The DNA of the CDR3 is TGTGCCAGCTCATCTGGGCAGGGGTCCTACGAGCAGTACTTC. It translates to CASSSGQGSYEQYF.

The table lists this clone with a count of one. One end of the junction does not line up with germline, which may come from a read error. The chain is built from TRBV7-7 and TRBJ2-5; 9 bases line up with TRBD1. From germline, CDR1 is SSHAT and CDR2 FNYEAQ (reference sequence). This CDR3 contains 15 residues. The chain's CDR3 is CASSSMTGGQETQYF. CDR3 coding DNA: TGTGCTAGCAGCTCAATGACAGGGGGCCAAGAGACCCAGTACTTC.

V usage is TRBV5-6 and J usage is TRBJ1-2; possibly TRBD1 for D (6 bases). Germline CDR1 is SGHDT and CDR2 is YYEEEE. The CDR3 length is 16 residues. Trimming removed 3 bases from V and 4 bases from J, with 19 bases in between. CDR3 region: CASSSRPRTALYGYTF. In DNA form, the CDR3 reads TGTGCCAGCAGCTCCCGCCCCAGGACAGCCCTCTATGGCTACACCTTC.